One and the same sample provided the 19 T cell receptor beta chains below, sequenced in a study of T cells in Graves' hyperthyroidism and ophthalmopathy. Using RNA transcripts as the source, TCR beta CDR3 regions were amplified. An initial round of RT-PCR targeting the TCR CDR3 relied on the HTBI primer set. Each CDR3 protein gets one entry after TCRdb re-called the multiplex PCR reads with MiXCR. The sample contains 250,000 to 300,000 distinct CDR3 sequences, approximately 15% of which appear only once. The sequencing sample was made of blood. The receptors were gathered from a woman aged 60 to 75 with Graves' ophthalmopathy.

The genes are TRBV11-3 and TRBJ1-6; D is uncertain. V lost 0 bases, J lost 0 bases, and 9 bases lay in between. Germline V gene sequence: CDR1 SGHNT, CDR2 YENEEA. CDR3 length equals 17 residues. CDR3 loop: CASSLDNLSSYNSPLHF. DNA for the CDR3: TGTGCCAGCAGCTTAGATAATCTGAGCTCCTATAATTCACCCCTCCACTTT.

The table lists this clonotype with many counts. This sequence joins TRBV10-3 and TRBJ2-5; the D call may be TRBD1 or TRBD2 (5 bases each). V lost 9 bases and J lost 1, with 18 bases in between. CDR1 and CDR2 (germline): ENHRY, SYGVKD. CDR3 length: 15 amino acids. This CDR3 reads CAIGERGIFQETQYF. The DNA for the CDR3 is TGTGCCATAGGGGAGAGGGGAATATTCCAAGAGACCCAGTACTTC.

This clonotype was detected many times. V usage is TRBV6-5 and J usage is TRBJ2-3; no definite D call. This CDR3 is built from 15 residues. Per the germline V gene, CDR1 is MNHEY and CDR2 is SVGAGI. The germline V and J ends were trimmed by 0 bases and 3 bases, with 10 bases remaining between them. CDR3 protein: CASSYSKALTDTQYF. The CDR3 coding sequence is TGTGCCAGCAGTTACTCGAAGGCTTTAACAGATACGCAGTATTTT.

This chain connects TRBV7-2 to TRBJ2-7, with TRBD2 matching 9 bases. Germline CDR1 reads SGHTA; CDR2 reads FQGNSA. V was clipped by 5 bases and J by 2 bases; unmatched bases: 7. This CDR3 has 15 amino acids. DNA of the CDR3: TGTGCCAGCAGCGAGGCTAGCGGGACAGCCTACGAGCAGTACTTC. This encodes CASSEASGTAYEQYF.

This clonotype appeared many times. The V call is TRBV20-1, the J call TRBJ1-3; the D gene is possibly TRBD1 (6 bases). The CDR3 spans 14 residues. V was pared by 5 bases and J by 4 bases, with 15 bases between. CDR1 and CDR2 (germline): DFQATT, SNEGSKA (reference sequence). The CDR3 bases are TGCAGTGCTCCCGAGCGGGGGCCAGGAAACACCATATATTTT. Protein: CSAPERGPGNTIYF.

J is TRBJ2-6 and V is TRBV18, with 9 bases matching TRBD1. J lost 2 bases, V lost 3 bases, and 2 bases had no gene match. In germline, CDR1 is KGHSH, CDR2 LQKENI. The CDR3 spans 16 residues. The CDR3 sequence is CASSPTGGAGANVLTF. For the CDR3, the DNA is TGTGCCAGCTCACCTACAGGGGGCGCTGGGGCCAACGTCCTGACTTTC. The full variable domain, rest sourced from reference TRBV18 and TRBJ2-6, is NAGVMQNPRHLVRRRGQEARLRCSPMKGHSHVYWYRQLPEEGLKFMVYLQKENIIDESGMPKERFSAEFPKEGPSILRIQQVVRGDSAAYFCASSPTGGAGANVLTFGAGSRLTVL.

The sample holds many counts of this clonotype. The CDR3 protein is CASTATGLPYTF. In DNA, the CDR3 is TGTGCCAGCACCGCGACGGGACTCCCCTACACCTTC. The chain carries TRBV6-1 and TRBJ1-2; a possible D gene is TRBD1 (5 bases). In germline, CDR1 is MNHNS, CDR2 SASEGT. This CDR3 comprises 12 residues. The V and J ends lost 7 bases and 10 bases respectively, with 16 bases between them.

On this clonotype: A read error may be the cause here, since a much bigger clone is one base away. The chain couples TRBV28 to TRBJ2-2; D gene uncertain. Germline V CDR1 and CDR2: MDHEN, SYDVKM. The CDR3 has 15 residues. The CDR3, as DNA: TGTGCCAGCCGTTTAGAACCCCTGAACACCGGGGAGCTGTTTTTT. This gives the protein CASRLEPLNTGELFF.

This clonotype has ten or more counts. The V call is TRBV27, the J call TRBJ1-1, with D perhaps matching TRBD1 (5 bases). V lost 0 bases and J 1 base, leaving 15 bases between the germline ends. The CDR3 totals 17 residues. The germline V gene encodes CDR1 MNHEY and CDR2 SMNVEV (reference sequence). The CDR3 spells CASSLSRLRGGNTEAFF. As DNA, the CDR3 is TGTGCCAGCAGTTTATCCCGGCTCCGTGGGGGGAACACTGAAGCTTTCTTT.

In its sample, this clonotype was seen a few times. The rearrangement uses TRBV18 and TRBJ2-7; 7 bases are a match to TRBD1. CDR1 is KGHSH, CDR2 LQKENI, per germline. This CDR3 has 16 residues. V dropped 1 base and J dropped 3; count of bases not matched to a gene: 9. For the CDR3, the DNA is TGTGCCAGCTCACCACGAGGGGTAGGGGGCCTCTACGAGCAGTACTTC. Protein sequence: CASSPRGVGGLYEQYF.

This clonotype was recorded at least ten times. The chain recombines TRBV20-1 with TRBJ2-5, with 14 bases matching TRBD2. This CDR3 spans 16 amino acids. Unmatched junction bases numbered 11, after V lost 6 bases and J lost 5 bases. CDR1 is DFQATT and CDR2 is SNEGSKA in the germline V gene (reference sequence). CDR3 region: CSAVRGLAGVGETQYF. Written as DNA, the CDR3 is TGCAGTGCCGTCCGGGGACTAGCGGGAGTCGGGGAGACCCAGTACTTC.

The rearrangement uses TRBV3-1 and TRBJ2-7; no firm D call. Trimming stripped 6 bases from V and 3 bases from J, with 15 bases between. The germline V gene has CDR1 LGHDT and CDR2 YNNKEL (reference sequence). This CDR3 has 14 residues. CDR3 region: CASSAPQLNYEQYF. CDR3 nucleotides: TGTGCCAGCAGTGCACCACAATTAAACTACGAGCAGTACTTC.

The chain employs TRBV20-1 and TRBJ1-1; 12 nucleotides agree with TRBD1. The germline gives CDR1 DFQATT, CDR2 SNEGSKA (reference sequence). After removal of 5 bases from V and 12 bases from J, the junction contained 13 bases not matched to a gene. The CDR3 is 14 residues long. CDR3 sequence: CSAHTRGQGAKTFF. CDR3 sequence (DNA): TGCAGTGCTCATACCCGGGGACAGGGGGCGAAAACTTTCTTT.

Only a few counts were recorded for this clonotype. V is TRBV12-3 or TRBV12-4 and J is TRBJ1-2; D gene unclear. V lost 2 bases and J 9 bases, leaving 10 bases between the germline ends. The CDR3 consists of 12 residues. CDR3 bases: TGTGCCAGCAGTTTATTTACATTTCGCTACACCTTC. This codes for CASSLFTFRYTF.

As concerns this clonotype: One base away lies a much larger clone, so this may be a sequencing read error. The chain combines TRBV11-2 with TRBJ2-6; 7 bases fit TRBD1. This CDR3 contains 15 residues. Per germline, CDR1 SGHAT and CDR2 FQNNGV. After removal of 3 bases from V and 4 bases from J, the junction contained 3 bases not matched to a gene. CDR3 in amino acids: CASSLDRTGANVLTF. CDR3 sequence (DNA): TGTGCCAGCAGCTTGGACAGGACCGGGGCCAACGTCCTGACTTTC.

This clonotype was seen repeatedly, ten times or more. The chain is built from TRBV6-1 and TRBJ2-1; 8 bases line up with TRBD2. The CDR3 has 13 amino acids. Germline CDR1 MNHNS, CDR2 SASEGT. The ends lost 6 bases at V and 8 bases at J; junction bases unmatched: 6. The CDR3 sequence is CASRGSGSDEQFF. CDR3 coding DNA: TGTGCCAGCAGGGGGAGCGGGAGCGATGAGCAGTTCTTC.

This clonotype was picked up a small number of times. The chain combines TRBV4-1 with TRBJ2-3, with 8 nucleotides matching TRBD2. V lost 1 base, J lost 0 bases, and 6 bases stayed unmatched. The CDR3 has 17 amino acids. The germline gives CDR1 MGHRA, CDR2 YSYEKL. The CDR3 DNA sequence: TGCGCCAGCAGCCAAGCCGCCGGGGGGGCTAGCACAGATACGCAGTATTTT. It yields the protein CASSQAAGGASTDTQYF.

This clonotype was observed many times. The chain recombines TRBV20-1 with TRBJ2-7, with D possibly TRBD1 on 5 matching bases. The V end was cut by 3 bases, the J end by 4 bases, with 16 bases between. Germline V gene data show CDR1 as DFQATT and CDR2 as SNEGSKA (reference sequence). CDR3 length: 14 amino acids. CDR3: CSASASQGVYEQYF. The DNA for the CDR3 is TGCAGTGCTAGCGCGTCGCAGGGTGTATACGAGCAGTACTTC.

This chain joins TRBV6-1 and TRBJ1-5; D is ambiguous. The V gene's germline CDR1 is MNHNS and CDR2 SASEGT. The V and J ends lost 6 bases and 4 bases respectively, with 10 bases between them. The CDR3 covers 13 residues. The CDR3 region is CASRKGGNQPQHF. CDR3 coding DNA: TGTGCCAGCAGAAAGGGAGGGAATCAGCCCCAGCATTTT.